The text below deals with one T cell receptor beta chain. The data were obtained in a study of OX40 agonist ivuxolimab in advanced cancers. Repertoires were generated with immunoSEQ multiplex PCR, while TCRdb's copy carries only in-frame clones and drops some. The sample yields approximately 100,000 clones, roughly 80% seen once. The V gene's germline CDR1 is MDHEN and CDR2 SYDVKM. Trimming cost V 5 bases and J 4 bases, with 12 bases left between them. The CDR3 spans 14 residues. The TCR was taken from an adult with an advanced solid tumor such as melanoma, head and neck, liver or kidney cancer. V is TRBV28 and J is TRBJ1-5; a weak D match, TRBD1 (6 bases). Sample: CD4+ or CD8+ T cells sorted from blood, taken in a trial of the OX40 agonist ivuxolimab. The CDR3 is CASSTTQGNQPQHF. The CDR3, as DNA: TGTGCCAGCAGTACAACACAGGGAAATCAGCCCCAGCATTTT.